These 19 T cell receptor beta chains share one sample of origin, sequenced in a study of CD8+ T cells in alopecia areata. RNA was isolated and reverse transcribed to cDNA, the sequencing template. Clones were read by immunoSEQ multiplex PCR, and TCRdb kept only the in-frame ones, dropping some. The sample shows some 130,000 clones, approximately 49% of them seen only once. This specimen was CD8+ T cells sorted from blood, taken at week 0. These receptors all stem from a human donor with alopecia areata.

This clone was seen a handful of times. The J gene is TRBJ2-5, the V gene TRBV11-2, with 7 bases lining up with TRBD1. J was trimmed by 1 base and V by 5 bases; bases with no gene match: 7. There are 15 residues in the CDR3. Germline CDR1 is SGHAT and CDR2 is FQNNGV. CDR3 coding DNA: TGTGCCAGCAGCCCCGGGACAGTCTCCCAAGAGACCCAGTACTTC. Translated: CASSPGTVSQETQYF.

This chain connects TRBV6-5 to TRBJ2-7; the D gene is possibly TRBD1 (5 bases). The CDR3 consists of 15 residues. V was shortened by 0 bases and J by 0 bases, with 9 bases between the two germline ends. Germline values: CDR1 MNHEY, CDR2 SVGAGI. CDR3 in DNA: TGTGCCAGCAGTTACTCGAGCGACAGCTCCTACGAGCAGTACTTC. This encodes CASSYSSDSSYEQYF.

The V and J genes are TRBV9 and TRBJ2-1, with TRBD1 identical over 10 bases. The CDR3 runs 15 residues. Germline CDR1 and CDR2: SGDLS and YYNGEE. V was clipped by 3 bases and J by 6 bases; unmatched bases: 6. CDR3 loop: CASSAPGTGANEQFF. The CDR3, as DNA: TGTGCCAGCAGCGCCCCCGGGACAGGGGCCAATGAGCAGTTCTTC.

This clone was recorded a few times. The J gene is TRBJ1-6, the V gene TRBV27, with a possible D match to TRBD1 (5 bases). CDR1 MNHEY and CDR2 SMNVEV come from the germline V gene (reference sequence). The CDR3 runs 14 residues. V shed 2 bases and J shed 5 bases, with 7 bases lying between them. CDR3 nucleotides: TGTGCCAGCAGTTTAGTGGGGGATAATTCACCCCTCCACTTT. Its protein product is CASSLVGDNSPLHF.

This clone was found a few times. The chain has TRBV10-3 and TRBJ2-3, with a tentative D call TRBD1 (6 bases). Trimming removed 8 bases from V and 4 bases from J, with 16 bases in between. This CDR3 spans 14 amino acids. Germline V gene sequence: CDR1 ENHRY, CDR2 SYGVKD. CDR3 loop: CAIGGPGVADTQYF. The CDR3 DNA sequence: TGTGCCATCGGGGGCCCGGGCGTGGCAGATACGCAGTATTTT.

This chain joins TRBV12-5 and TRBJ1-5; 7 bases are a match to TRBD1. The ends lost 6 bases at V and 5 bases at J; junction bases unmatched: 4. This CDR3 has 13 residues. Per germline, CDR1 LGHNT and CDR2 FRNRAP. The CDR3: CASGRDRYQPQHF. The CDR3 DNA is TGTGCTAGTGGCAGGGACAGATATCAGCCCCAGCATTTT.

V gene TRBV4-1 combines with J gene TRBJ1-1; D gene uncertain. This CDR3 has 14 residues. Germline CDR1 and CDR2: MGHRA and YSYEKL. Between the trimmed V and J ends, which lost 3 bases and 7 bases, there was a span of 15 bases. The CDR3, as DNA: TGCGCCAGCAGCCACGGACCTACCAAGGGTGAAGCTTTCTTT. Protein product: CASSHGPTKGEAFF.

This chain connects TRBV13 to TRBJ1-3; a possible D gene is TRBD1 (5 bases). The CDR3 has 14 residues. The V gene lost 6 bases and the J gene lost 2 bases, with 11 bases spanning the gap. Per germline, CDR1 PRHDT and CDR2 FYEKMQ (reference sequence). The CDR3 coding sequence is TGTGCCAGCAGTCCAGGGAGTCCTGGAAACACCATATATTTT. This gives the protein CASSPGSPGNTIYF.

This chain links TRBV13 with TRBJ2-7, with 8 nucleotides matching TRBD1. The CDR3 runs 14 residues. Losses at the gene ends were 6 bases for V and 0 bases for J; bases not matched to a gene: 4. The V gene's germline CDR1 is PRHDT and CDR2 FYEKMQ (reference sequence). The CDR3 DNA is TGTGCCAGCAGGTACAGGGGGAGCTCCTACGAGCAGTACTTC. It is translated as CASRYRGSSYEQYF. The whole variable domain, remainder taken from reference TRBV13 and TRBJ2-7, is AAGVIQSPRHLIKEKRETATLKCYPIPRHDTVYWYQQGPGQDPQFLISFYEKMQSDKGSIPDRFSAQQFSDYHSELNMSSLELGDSALYFCASRYRGSSYEQYFGPGTRLTVT.

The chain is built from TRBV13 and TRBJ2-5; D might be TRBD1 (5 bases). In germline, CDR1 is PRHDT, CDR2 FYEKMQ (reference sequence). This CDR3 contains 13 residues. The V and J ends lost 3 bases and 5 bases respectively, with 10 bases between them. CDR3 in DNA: TGTGCCAGCAGCTTCAGGGTGGAGGAGACCCAGTACTTC. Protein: CASSFRVEETQYF. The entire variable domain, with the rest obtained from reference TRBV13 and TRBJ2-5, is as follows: AAGVIQSPRHLIKEKRETATLKCYPIPRHDTVYWYQQGPGQDPQFLISFYEKMQSDKGSIPDRFSAQQFSDYHSELNMSSLELGDSALYFCASSFRVEETQYFGPGTRLLVL.

The CDR3 nucleotides are TGTGCCAGCAGTTACACGAACAGACACAATGAGCAGTTCTTC. This translates into CASSYTNRHNEQFF. This chain uses TRBV6-5 with TRBJ2-1, with D unclear. The CDR3 is made up of 14 amino acids. Germline-derived CDR1 and CDR2 are MNHEY and SVGAGI. Trimming shortened V by 2 bases and J by 5 bases, and 10 bases separated the two germline ends.

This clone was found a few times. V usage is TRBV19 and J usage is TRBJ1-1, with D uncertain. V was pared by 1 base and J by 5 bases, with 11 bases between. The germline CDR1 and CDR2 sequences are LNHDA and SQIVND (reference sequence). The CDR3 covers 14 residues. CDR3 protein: CASSIGADWTEAFF. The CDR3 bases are TGTGCCAGTAGTATAGGGGCTGACTGGACTGAAGCTTTCTTT.

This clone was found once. In DNA form, the CDR3 reads TGCGCCAGCAGCTTTTCACAGTCAAACATTCAGTACTTC. This encodes CASSFSQSNIQYF. V gene TRBV5-1 combines with J gene TRBJ2-4; D is uncertain. The CDR3 is 13 residues long. The V gene's germline CDR1 is SGHRS and CDR2 YFSETQ. Between the trimmed V and J ends, which lost 2 bases and 6 bases, there was a span of 9 bases.

This CDR3 reads CSVESGSSGTEAFF. The DNA of the CDR3 is TGCAGCGTTGAGAGCGGAAGTTCAGGCACTGAAGCTTTCTTT. V is TRBV29-1 and J is TRBJ1-1, with D hard to call. The CDR3 sequence is 14 residues long. The germline V and J ends were trimmed by 3 bases and 4 bases, with 15 bases remaining between them. The germline CDR1 and CDR2 sequences are SQVTM and ANQGSEA.

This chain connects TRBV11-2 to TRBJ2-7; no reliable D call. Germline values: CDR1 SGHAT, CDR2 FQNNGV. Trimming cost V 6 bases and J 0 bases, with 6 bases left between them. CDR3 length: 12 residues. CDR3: CASSPYSYEQYF. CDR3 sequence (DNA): TGTGCCAGCAGTCCCTACTCCTACGAGCAGTACTTC.

The CDR3 DNA follows: TGTGCCAGCAGCGACCTCAGGGGGGCAGCGGCCACAGATACGCAGTATTTT. This codes for CASSDLRGAAATDTQYF. J is TRBJ2-3 and V is TRBV9, with D perhaps TRBD1 (7 bases). V lost 3 bases to trimming and J lost 2 bases, with 19 bases between them. The CDR3 spans 17 residues. Germline values: CDR1 SGDLS, CDR2 YYNGEE.

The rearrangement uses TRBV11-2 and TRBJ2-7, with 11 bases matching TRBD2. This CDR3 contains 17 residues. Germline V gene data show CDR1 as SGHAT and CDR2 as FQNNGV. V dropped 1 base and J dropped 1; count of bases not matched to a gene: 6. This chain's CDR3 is CASSLVLAGEASYEQYF. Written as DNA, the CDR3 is TGTGCCAGCAGCTTAGTACTAGCGGGGGAAGCTTCCTACGAGCAGTACTTC.

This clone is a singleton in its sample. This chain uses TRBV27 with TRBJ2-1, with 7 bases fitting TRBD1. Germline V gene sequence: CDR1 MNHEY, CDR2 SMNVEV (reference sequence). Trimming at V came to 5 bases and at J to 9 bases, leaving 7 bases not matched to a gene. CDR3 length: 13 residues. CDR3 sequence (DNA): TGTGCCAGCAGTCACAGGGGTGAGGGTGAGCAGTTCTTC. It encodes CASSHRGEGEQFF.

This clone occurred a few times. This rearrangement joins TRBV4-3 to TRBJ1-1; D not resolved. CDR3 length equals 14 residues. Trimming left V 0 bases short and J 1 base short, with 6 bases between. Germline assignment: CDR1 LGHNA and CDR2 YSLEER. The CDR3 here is CASSQDSSNTEAFF. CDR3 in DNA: TGCGCCAGCAGCCAAGACAGCTCGAACACTGAAGCTTTCTTT.